This record looks at one TCR beta chain sequence and its context. TCRdb's table, derived via immunoSEQ multiplex PCR, lists solely in-frame clones and lacks some. The sample includes roughly 250,000 clones, about 90% of them seen just once. This sample was taken from a study of blood T cell repertoires in COVID-19. On the study more broadly: T cells, B-cell-depleted T cells, or PBMCs supplied cDNA or gDNA.

The germline V gene encodes CDR1 SGDLS and CDR2 YYNGEE. Between the trimmed V and J ends, which lost 1 base and 1 base, there was a span of 8 bases. This CDR3 is 15 amino acids long. This TCR was recovered from a man in his sixties who had recovered from COVID-19. The chain links TRBV9 to TRBJ1-4; D unclear. The sequencing sample was made of peripheral blood. CDR3 DNA: TGTGCCAGCAGCGTATCTACGAGAACTAATGAAAAACTGTTTTTT. This codes for CASSVSTRTNEKLFF.